This TCR beta chain stems from a study of blood T cells in healthy people across ages (dated by TCRdb to the mid-2010s). For the study in its entirety: In model experiments, template switching captured roughly one uniquely barcoded TCR beta cDNA molecule for every two T cells. To track age-related changes in TCR beta repertoire diversity, the study relied on deep sequencing normalized with unique cDNA molecular identifiers. To avoid experimental bias, donors of different ages were spread randomly across the sequencing lanes. The study analyzed two additional independent replicas of 1 million unique cDNA reads from the same blood draw for two donors, one aged 18 to 29 and one aged 80 or older. Donors were grouped into four age groups: young (average 16 years), middle-aged (less than 40), aged (roughly 67) and long-lived (around 82).

Overall study outcomes, separate from this receptor: Compared with the aged group, the long-lived group had more naive CD4+ T cells, fewer expanded clones and increased TCR diversity, a pattern suggesting age selection. Because profiling used bulk unsorted PBMCs, naive and antigen-experienced compartments could not be compared conclusively. As age increased, observed TCR beta diversity per million T cells dropped in a roughly linear way, and a significant reduction was already evident by age roughly 40. The percentage of naive T cells measured by flow cytometry correlated strongly with observed TCR beta diversity. Estimates of total diversity from one million sequenced T cells were regarded as lower bounds and underestimates. Because the CMV infection status of the donors was unknown, age-related changes in expanded clonotypes may potentially have been confounded.

Library preparation employed 5' RACE. TCRdb lists the instrument as Illumina HiSeq 2500. The second PCR ran for roughly 7 to 12 cycles and used a J-beta primer mix along with a sample-barcoded 5' primer. A template-switch 5' adaptor carrying 12 random nucleotides introduced a unique molecular identifier onto each TCR beta cDNA molecule. Each sample yielded at least 3 million CDR3-containing paired-end reads. First-strand cDNA was synthesized from all RNA with the Mint cDNA synthesis kit, primed by a TRBC-specific oligonucleotide. Following uracil-DNA glycosylase treatment, all cDNA underwent a first 18-cycle PCR with the universal primers M1SS and BC2_uni_R. The study's own analysis went as follows. Normalization of each sample was performed by random selection of 1 million high-quality reads, each carrying a distinct molecular identifier. Reads with shared molecular identifiers were discarded instead of being binned into consensus sequences. MiTCR, run with a Q25 quality threshold and the strictest error-elimination algorithm, handled CDR3 identification, clonotype clustering and error correction. A nonparametric unseen species model with Euler transformation was used to estimate a lower bound on total TCR beta diversity. TCRdb's own reprocessing of the public reads used fastp at Q25 and MiXCR and kept productive beta chains. Entries that share a CDR3 protein sequence are merged under the most common genes and DNA. TCRdb assigned the V and J calls; the authors' analysis was not used. The sample data list roughly 700,000 distinct CDR3 sequences, and about 52% of these were observed just once. The ten largest clones take up roughly a third of the sample.

The germline V gene supplies CDR1 MGHDK and CDR2 SYGVNS. There are 12 amino acids in the CDR3, from cysteine to phenylalanine inclusive. The sequence is cut down to CDR3 DNA, 36 bases in frame from base 1. This clonotype was seen a single time. Which antigen it targets is not known. No base-level quality is on record; no much larger clone is a single base apart. Evidence from one read is weak. The approximately 41 donors, aged 6 to 90 years, were systemically healthy Caucasian individuals from Russia. Each donor gave about 9.2 milliliters of peripheral blood, drawn into EDTA-treated Vacutainer tubes. Ficoll-Paque density-gradient centrifugation was used to isolate PBMCs, with at least 6.5 million obtained per sample. Total RNA, at least 6 micrograms per sample, was extracted from PBMCs with Trizol reagent. For every donor, an aliquot of PBMCs went through flow cytometry to measure the percentages of naive CD45RAhigh/CD27high T cells.

The chain joins TRBV25-1 to TRBJ2-7, with TRBD2 as a weak D call on 6 bases. Sequenced: blood. This TCR derives from a woman aged 60-75 years in good health. The DNA sequence is given as TGTTTTGTAGCGGCCATTTACAATGAGCAGTACTTC. Its coded protein is CFVAAIYNEQYF.